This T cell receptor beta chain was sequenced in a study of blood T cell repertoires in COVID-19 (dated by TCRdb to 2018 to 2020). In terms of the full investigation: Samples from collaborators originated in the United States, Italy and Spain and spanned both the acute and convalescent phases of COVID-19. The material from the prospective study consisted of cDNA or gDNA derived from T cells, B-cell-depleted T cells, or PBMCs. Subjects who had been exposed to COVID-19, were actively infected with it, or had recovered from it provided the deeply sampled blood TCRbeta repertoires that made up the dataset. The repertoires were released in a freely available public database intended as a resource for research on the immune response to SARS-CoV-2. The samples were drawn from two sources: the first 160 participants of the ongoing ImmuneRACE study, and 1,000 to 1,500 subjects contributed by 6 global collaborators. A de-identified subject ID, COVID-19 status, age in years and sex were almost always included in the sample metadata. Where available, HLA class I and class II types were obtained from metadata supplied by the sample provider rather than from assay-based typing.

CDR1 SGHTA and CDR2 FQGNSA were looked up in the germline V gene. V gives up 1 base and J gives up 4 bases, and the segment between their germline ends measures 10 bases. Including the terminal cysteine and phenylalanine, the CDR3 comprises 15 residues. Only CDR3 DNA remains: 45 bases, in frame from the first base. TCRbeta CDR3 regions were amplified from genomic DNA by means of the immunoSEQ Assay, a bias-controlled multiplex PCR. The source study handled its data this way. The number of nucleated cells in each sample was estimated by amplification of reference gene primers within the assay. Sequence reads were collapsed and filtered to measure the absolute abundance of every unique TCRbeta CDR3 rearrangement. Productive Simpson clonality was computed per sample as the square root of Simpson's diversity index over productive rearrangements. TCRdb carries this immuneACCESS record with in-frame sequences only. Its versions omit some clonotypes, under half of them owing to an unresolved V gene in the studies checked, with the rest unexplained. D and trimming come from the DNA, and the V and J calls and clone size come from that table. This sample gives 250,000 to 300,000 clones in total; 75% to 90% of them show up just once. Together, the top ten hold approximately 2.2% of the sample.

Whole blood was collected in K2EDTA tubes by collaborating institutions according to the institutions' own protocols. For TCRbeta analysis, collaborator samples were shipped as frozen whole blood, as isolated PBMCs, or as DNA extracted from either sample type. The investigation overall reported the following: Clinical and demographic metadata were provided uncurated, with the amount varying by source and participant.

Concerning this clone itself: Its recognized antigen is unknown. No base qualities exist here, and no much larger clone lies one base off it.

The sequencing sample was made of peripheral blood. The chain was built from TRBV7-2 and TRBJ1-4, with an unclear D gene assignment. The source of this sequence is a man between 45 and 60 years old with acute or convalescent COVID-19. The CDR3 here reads CASSLGGSNNEKLFF. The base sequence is TGTGCCAGCAGCTTAGGTGGCAGTAATAATGAAAAACTGTTTTTT.